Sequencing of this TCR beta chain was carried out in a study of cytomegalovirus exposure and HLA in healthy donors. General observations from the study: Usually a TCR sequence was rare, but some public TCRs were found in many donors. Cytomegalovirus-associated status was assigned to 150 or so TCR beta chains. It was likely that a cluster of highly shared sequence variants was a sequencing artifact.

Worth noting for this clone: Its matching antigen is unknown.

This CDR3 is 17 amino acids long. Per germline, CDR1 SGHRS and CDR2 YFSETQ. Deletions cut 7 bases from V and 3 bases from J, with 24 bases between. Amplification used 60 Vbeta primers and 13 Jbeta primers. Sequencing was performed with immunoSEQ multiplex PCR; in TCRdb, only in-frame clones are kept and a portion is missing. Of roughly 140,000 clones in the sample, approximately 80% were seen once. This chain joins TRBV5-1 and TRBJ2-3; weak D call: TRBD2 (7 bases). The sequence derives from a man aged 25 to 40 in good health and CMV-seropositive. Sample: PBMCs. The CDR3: CASAQGREGRWTDTQYF. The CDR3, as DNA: TGCGCCAGCGCCCAGGGGAGGGAAGGTCGGTGGACAGATACGCAGTATTTT.